The 27 T cell receptor beta chains below were found in one sample sequenced in a study of CD8 T cells in Susac syndrome. Random hexamers primed reverse transcription of about 0.45 to 1 ug RNA. Each CDR3 protein is one row after TCRdb ran MiXCR on the immunoSEQ multiplex PCR reads. The data show about 300,000 distinct CDR3 sequences, 85% seen once. The sequencing input was CD8+ T cells from PBMCs. These receptors were collected from a human donor with multiple sclerosis.

This rearrangement joins TRBV7-2 to TRBJ2-3; D unresolved. There are 19 residues in the CDR3. Trimming stripped 5 bases from V and 5 bases from J, with 29 bases between. CDR1 is SGHTA, CDR2 FQGNSA, per germline. CDR3 nucleotide sequence: TGTGCCAGCAGCCCTTTCGTCCCTGAAGACGGTCACCTTGGAGATACGCAGTATTTT. This codes for CASSPFVPEDGHLGDTQYF.

In its sample, this clonotype was seen once. The chain has TRBV27 and TRBJ2-7, with 7 bases that match TRBD2. Germline V gene data show CDR1 as MNHEY and CDR2 as SMNVEV (reference sequence). This CDR3 region has 13 residues. J was trimmed by 3 bases and V by 10 bases; bases with no gene match: 9. CDR3 DNA: TGTGCCACCAAGGGGCTAGCGGACTACGAGCAGTACTTC. It yields the protein CATKGLADYEQYF.

The rearrangement joins TRBV28 to TRBJ2-7; 8 nucleotides agree with TRBD2. The V segment lost 3 bases and the J segment 6 bases; nucleotides outside the gene matches: 13. The CDR3 loop spans 16 amino acids. Per germline, CDR1 MDHEN and CDR2 SYDVKM. CDR3 residues: CASSFSPGGSVGEQYF. CDR3 coding DNA: TGTGCCAGCAGTTTTTCTCCGGGAGGGTCGGTCGGCGAGCAGTACTTC.

This clonotype appeared a few times. V usage is TRBV7-9 and J usage is TRBJ2-3; D may correspond to TRBD1 or TRBD2 (5 bases each). The CDR3 extends over 15 amino acids. V was trimmed by 3 bases and J by 4 bases, leaving 14 bases between them. CDR1 and CDR2 (germline): SEHNR, FQNEAQ (reference sequence). The CDR3 sequence is CASSFTTGDADTQYF. CDR3 nucleotides: TGTGCCAGCAGCTTCACCACCGGGGACGCAGATACGCAGTATTTT.

CDR3 in DNA: TGTGCCTGGAGTGTACCCCCCTTCAGCTCCTACAATGAGCAGTTCTTC. As protein: CAWSVPPFSSYNEQFF. The chain links TRBV30 to TRBJ2-1; D not certain. This CDR3 has 16 amino acids. V was cut by 0 bases and J by 0 bases, with 12 bases left in between. Germline V gene sequence: CDR1 GTSNPN, CDR2 SVGIG (reference sequence).

The V and J genes are TRBV7-9 and TRBJ2-2; D unclear. Germline CDR1 reads SEHNR; CDR2 reads FQNEAQ (reference sequence). Trimming took 0 bases from V and 6 from J, leaving 5 bases between them. The CDR3 runs to 13 residues. The chain's CDR3 is CASSLAPPGELFF. In DNA form, the CDR3 reads TGTGCCAGCAGCTTAGCTCCACCCGGGGAGCTGTTTTTT.

The chain links TRBV25-1 to TRBJ2-7; the D is unclear. This CDR3 is 10 amino acids long. Germline CDR1 and CDR2: MGHDK and SYGVNS. Trimming stripped 6 bases from V and 6 bases from J, with 6 bases between. In DNA, the CDR3 is TGTGCCAGCAGCTCGTTCGAGCAGTACTTC. This encodes CASSSFEQYF.

The chain is built from TRBV3-1 and TRBJ1-1; 10 bases are shared with TRBD1. Trimming at V came to 1 base and at J to 3 bases, leaving 11 bases not matched to a gene. CDR3 length: 18 amino acids. Germline V gene sequence: CDR1 LGHDT, CDR2 YNNKEL (reference sequence). CDR3 residues: CASSQVYDRGRMDTEAFF. The CDR3 nucleotides are TGTGCCAGCAGCCAAGTCTATGACAGGGGGCGAATGGACACTGAAGCTTTCTTT.

The chain links TRBV4-1 to TRBJ1-5, with D maybe TRBD1 (5 bases). V was shortened by 0 bases and J by 6 bases, with 12 bases between the two germline ends. CDR1 and CDR2 from the germline V gene are MGHRA and YSYEKL. There are 15 residues in the CDR3. CDR3 sequence: CASSQDSGGSQPQHF. CDR3 sequence (DNA): TGCGCCAGCAGCCAAGATTCGGGGGGAAGTCAGCCCCAGCATTTT.

The rearrangement links TRBV7-9 to TRBJ2-7; D ambiguous. V lost 2 bases and J 3 bases, leaving 17 bases between the germline ends. Germline V gene lookup returns CDR1 SEHNR and CDR2 FQNEAQ (reference sequence). The CDR3 length is 16 residues. In DNA, the CDR3 is TGTGCCAGCAGCTTACCTCGTCACCCTACACTCTACGAGCAGTACTTC. It specifies CASSLPRHPTLYEQYF.

The chain couples TRBV7-2 to TRBJ2-7; maybe TRBD2 (5 bases). Germline-derived CDR1 and CDR2 are SGHTA and FQGNSA. Trimming shortened V by 3 bases and J by 0 bases, and 12 bases separated the two germline ends. CDR3 length: 15 residues. The chain's CDR3 is CASSFGLGSSYEQYF. CDR3 coding DNA: TGTGCCAGCAGCTTTGGACTGGGGAGCTCCTACGAGCAGTACTTC.

This chain links TRBV6-5 with TRBJ1-2; D call uncertain. Trimming took off 4 bases at V and 2 bases at J, with 8 bases between the two ends. In germline, CDR1 is MNHEY, CDR2 SVGAGI. The CDR3 has 13 residues. The CDR3 region has the DNA TGTGCCAGCAGTTCGGCAGCCAACTATGGCTACACCTTC. Translated, it gives CASSSAANYGYTF.

This clonotype turned up a few times. The gene calls are TRBV9 and TRBJ1-1; a weak D match, TRBD1 (6 bases). V was shortened by 3 bases and J by 0 bases, with 15 bases between the two germline ends. This CDR3 has 16 residues. Germline loops: CDR1 SGDLS, CDR2 YYNGEE. The CDR3 here is CASSGGGQVMNTEAFF. CDR3 bases: TGTGCCAGCAGCGGTGGGGGGCAGGTCATGAACACTGAAGCTTTCTTT.

The chain carries TRBV6-2 or TRBV6-3 and TRBJ2-1, with D perhaps TRBD2 (6 bases). This CDR3 contains 15 residues. Germline V gene lookup returns CDR1 MNHEY and CDR2 SVGEGT. Trimming removed 8 bases from V and 0 bases from J, with 14 bases in between. The DNA for the CDR3 is TGTGCCAGCCTCCCCTTGGGGGGCTCCTACAATGAGCAGTTCTTC. This translates into CASLPLGGSYNEQFF.

Remarks on this clonotype: At one of its ends the junction is not consistent with the germline gene, which may arise from a read error. J is TRBJ2-1 and V is TRBV7-9, with 8 bases aligning to TRBD2. This CDR3 spans 16 amino acids. The germline V gene encodes CDR1 SEHNR and CDR2 FQNEAQ (reference sequence). The CDR3 DNA sequence: TGTGCCGGCAGCTTAGAATGGCTAGCGGGCACCAATGAGCAGTTCTTC. Protein product: CAGSLEWLAGTNEQFF. The full variable domain, its missing parts supplied by reference TRBV7-9 and TRBJ2-1, is DTGVSQNPRHKITKRGQNVTFRCDPISEHNRLYWYRQTLGQGPEFLTYFQNEAQLEKSRLLSDRFSAERPKGSFSTLEIQRTEQGDSAMYLCAGSLEWLAGTNEQFFGPGTRLTVL.

The chain combines TRBV5-1 with TRBJ1-2; D is ambiguous. Trimming shortened V by 2 bases and J by 1 base, and 6 bases separated the two germline ends. The CDR3 contains 13 residues. CDR1 and CDR2 from the germline V gene are SGHRS and YFSETQ. CDR3 DNA: TGCGCCAGCAGCTTACCAAGTAACTATGGCTACACCTTC. Its protein is CASSLPSNYGYTF. Together with reference TRBV5-1 and TRBJ1-2, the CDR3 gives the full variable domain: KAGVTQTPRYLIKTRGQQVTLSCSPISGHRSVSWYQQTPGQGLQFLFEYFSETQRNKGNFPGRFSGRQFSNSRSEMNVSTLELGDSALYLCASSLPSNYGYTFGSGTRLTVV.

This clonotype appeared a few times. The V and J genes are TRBV7-9 and TRBJ2-3; a weak D match, TRBD1 (6 bases). V lost 5 bases to trimming and J lost 3 bases, with 15 bases between them. CDR1 SEHNR and CDR2 FQNEAQ come from the germline V gene (reference sequence). This CDR3 region has 15 residues. The CDR3 sequence is CASSPGQTETDTQYF. The CDR3 DNA follows: TGTGCCAGCAGCCCAGGACAGACTGAGACAGATACGCAGTATTTT.

In its sample, this clonotype was seen once. This chain joins TRBV28 and TRBJ2-5; 8 nucleotides agree with TRBD2. This CDR3 comprises 16 residues. Unmatched junction bases numbered 8, after V lost 3 bases and J lost 2 bases. Germline assignment: CDR1 MDHEN and CDR2 SYDVKM. The chain's CDR3 is CASSFLAAGGQETQYF. For the CDR3, the DNA is TGTGCCAGCAGTTTCCTGGCCGCGGGGGGACAAGAGACCCAGTACTTC.

The chain carries TRBV27 and TRBJ2-7; TRBD2 matches at 12 bases. The CDR3 extends over 17 amino acids. V shed 2 bases, J shed 5 bases, and the junction held 10 bases outside the gene matches. Germline V gene data show CDR1 as MNHEY and CDR2 as SMNVEV (reference sequence). For the CDR3, the DNA is TGTGCCAGCAGTTTAAATTGGGCTAGCGGGAGGGCCCACGAGCAGTACTTC. Protein: CASSLNWASGRAHEQYF.

V is TRBV7-9 and J is TRBJ1-1; no clear D gene. The CDR3 has 13 residues. Germline CDR1 SEHNR, CDR2 FQNEAQ (reference sequence). Trimming left V 5 bases short and J 2 bases short, with 9 bases between. The CDR3 loop reads CASSPRSNTEAFF. In DNA, the CDR3 is TGTGCCAGCAGCCCGCGGAGTAACACTGAAGCTTTCTTT. The whole variable domain, remainder taken from reference TRBV7-9 and TRBJ1-1, is DTGVSQNPRHKITKRGQNVTFRCDPISEHNRLYWYRQTLGQGPEFLTYFQNEAQLEKSRLLSDRFSAERPKGSFSTLEIQRTEQGDSAMYLCASSPRSNTEAFFGQGTRLTVV.

This sequence joins TRBV30 and TRBJ1-1; possible D gene TRBD1, 5 bases. Trimming shortened V by 4 bases and J by 6 bases, and 12 bases separated the two germline ends. The CDR3 runs 12 residues. Germline CDR1 is GTSNPN and CDR2 is SVGIG (reference sequence). DNA of the CDR3: TGTGCCTGGAATTCCGGGGGGGCTGAAGCTTTCTTT. Encoded protein: CAWNSGGAEAFF.

This clonotype was counted a single time. The V and J genes are TRBV28 and TRBJ2-7; 7 nucleotides align to TRBD1. Germline loops: CDR1 MDHEN, CDR2 SYDVKM. The CDR3 totals 14 residues. With V trimmed by 6 bases and J by 1 base, 6 bases remained unmatched. The CDR3, as DNA: TGTGCCAGCAGGGCCCCAGGGGGTTCCTACGAGCAGTACTTC. It encodes CASRAPGGSYEQYF.

This chain joins TRBV7-2 and TRBJ2-1; D is unclear. V lost 1 base and J lost 3, with 4 bases in between. Per the germline V gene, CDR1 is SGHTA and CDR2 is FQGNSA. This CDR3 comprises 13 residues. In DNA form, the CDR3 reads TGTGCCAGCAGCTTAGACATCTACAATGAGCAGTTCTTC. It yields the protein CASSLDIYNEQFF.

V and J are TRBV6-1 and TRBJ2-1, with TRBD2 matching 8 bases. V shed 6 bases, J shed 4 bases, and the junction held 14 bases outside the gene matches. CDR3 length equals 17 residues. CDR1 and CDR2 from the germline V gene are MNHNS and SASEGT. The CDR3 spells CASRSDRGTRTYNEQFF. CDR3 DNA sequence: TGTGCCAGCAGATCGGACCGGGGGACTAGGACTTACAATGAGCAGTTCTTC.

Written as DNA, the CDR3 is TGTGCCAGTAGTATCACTAGCGGGAACACCTACGAGCAGTACTTC. Translation gives CASSITSGNTYEQYF. The chain combines TRBV19 with TRBJ2-7; 10 nucleotides line up with TRBD2. This CDR3 is 15 amino acids long. V shed 3 bases and J 2 bases; nucleotides not matched to a gene: 4. Germline V lookup: CDR1 LNHDA, CDR2 SQIVND (reference sequence).

The chain links TRBV4-3 to TRBJ2-3, with 9 bases identical to TRBD2. From germline, CDR1 is LGHNA and CDR2 YSLEER. The CDR3 is made up of 17 amino acids. The V segment lost 2 bases and the J segment 3 bases; nucleotides outside the gene matches: 9. CDR3 amino acids: CASSQRVAGVVTDTQYF. CDR3 in DNA: TGCGCCAGCAGCCAAAGGGTAGCGGGAGTTGTTACAGATACGCAGTATTTT.

The V gene is TRBV24-1, the J gene TRBJ2-5, with 7 bases lining up with TRBD1. V dropped 12 bases and J dropped 3; count of bases not matched to a gene: 9. The CDR3 has 13 amino acids. Per germline, CDR1 KGHDR and CDR2 SFDVKD. CDR3 region: CAAARDREETQYF. The CDR3 region has the DNA TGTGCCGCCGCCCGGGACAGAGAAGAGACCCAGTACTTC.